This T cell receptor (beta chain) was sequenced for a study of TIL therapy for anti-PD-1-resistant metastatic lung cancer. Across the study: By whole-exome sequencing, median non-synonymous tumor mutation burden was roughly 1.6 mutations per megabase.

Time point denoted: pre-treatment sample, taken before nivolumab and TIL therapy. The libraries were made with immunoSEQ v3. The protocol was immunoSEQ multiplex PCR, while the TCRdb copy is restricted to in-frame clones and leaves out a portion. Of about 44,000 clones detected, 79% appear once; the ten largest clones hold over 12%. The sample consisted of blood, taken at baseline. The sequence came from a man between 65 and 85 years old with non-small cell lung cancer.

The CDR3 sequence: CASSLVGELFF. DNA for the CDR3: TGTGCCAGCAGCTTAGTCGGGGAGCTGTTTTTT. The J gene is TRBJ2-2, the V gene TRBV7-9; the D is unclear. Trimming shortened V by 1 base and J by 7 bases, and 1 base separated the two germline ends. The CDR3 consists of 11 residues. Germline V gene sequence: CDR1 SEHNR, CDR2 FQNEAQ (reference sequence).